Presented here are 32 T cell receptor beta chains from one specimen sequenced in a study of blood T cells in healthy people across ages. A second PCR, run for roughly 6 to 11 cycles, used a sample-barcoded 5' primer plus a J-beta primer mix. MiXCR, applied by TCRdb to the 5' RACE reads, yields one record per CDR3 protein. Altogether about 1.6 million distinct CDR3 sequences are present, almost 35% being singletons, with the ten largest covering approximately 10%. The material sequenced was blood. These receptors were taken from a woman aged 25 to 39 in good health.

This sequence joins TRBV7-2 and TRBJ1-1, with a tentative D call TRBD1 (6 bases). The CDR3 has 15 residues. Per germline, CDR1 SGHTA and CDR2 FQGNSA. Deletions cut 6 bases from V and 1 base from J, with 15 bases between. The CDR3 sequence: CASSPLGAGNTEAFF. The CDR3 nucleotides read TGTGCCAGCAGTCCCCTGGGGGCGGGGAACACTGAAGCTTTCTTT.

A few counts support this clonotype. The chain uses TRBV11-2 and TRBJ1-5; TRBD1 is a possible D gene (5 bases). CDR3 length: 15 residues. V was cut by 5 bases and J by 5 bases, with 16 bases left in between. Per the germline V gene, CDR1 is SGHAT and CDR2 is FQNNGV. CDR3: CASSRDGGSYQPQHF. The CDR3 DNA is TGTGCCAGCAGCCGCGACGGGGGGTCATATCAGCCCCAGCATTTT.

In its sample, this clonotype was seen a few times. The CDR3 nucleotides read TGTGCCAGCAGCTCAGGGGCCTTGGGCACTGAAGCTTTCTTT. It codes for CASSSGALGTEAFF. The chain has TRBV7-3 and TRBJ1-1, with a tentative D call TRBD1 (6 bases). This CDR3 spans 14 amino acids. Germline V gene data show CDR1 as SGHTA and CDR2 as FQGTGA. Deletions cut 4 bases from V and 4 bases from J, with 13 bases between.

This clonotype was recorded a few times. This chain connects TRBV2 to TRBJ2-7; 9 nucleotides align to TRBD1. The CDR3 is made up of 14 amino acids. Germline CDR1 is SNHLY and CDR2 is FYNNEI. The junction had 7 bases not matched to a gene; V was cut back by 6 bases and J by 4 bases. This CDR3 reads CASSAQGADYEQYF. In nucleotides, the CDR3 is TGTGCCAGCAGCGCACAGGGGGCGGATTACGAGCAGTACTTC.

There are a few counts of this clonotype. The chain uses TRBV6-1 and TRBJ2-7; D is undetermined. The germline V gene has CDR1 MNHNS and CDR2 SASEGT. The CDR3 has 16 residues. The germline V and J ends were trimmed by 3 bases and 0 bases, with 15 bases remaining between them. The CDR3 region is CASSDPTRPPSYEQYF. DNA of the CDR3: TGTGCCAGCAGTGACCCCACTCGCCCTCCCTCCTACGAGCAGTACTTC.

V and J are TRBV7-3 and TRBJ2-3; a weak D match, TRBD1 (6 bases). CDR1 is SGHTA and CDR2 is FQGTGA in the germline V gene. The CDR3 contains 15 residues. V was clipped by 4 bases and J by 3 bases, with 14 bases between them. CDR3 sequence (DNA): TGTGCCAGCAGCTCGCAGGGGATTCAAACAGATACGCAGTATTTT. This encodes CASSSQGIQTDTQYF.

This clonotype appeared a single time. The chain recombines TRBV20-1 with TRBJ1-1; no clear D. Germline V lookup: CDR1 DFQATT, CDR2 SNEGSKA (reference sequence). Trimming removed 4 bases from V and 0 bases from J, with 15 bases in between. The CDR3 is 15 amino acids. The CDR3 DNA follows: TGCAGTGCTATCCGCCCTTTACAAGTGAACACTGAAGCTTTCTTT. Amino acids: CSAIRPLQVNTEAFF.

V gene TRBV6-6 combines with J gene TRBJ1-2; weak D call: TRBD1 (5 bases). Deletions cut 7 bases from V and 6 bases from J, with 21 bases between. This CDR3 is 15 amino acids long. Germline CDR1 and CDR2: MNHNY and SVGAGI (reference sequence). Here the CDR3 reads CASTLYSRDRDGYTF. Here the CDR3 DNA reads TGTGCCAGCACCCTATATAGCCGGGACCGGGATGGCTACACCTTC.

This clonotype has just a few counts. CDR3 loop: CASSPRRTGLFQTNEKLFF. The CDR3 bases are TGTGCCAGCAGTCCACGACGGACAGGGTTGTTTCAAACTAATGAAAAACTGTTTTTT. The J gene is TRBJ1-4, the V gene TRBV27; TRBD1 agrees at 8 bases. Germline CDR1 MNHEY, CDR2 SMNVEV (reference sequence). CDR3 length equals 19 residues. The trim removed 5 bases at V and 1 base at J, leaving 15 bases unmatched.

This sequence joins TRBV27 and TRBJ1-2; D is possibly TRBD1 (5 bases). This CDR3 region has 14 residues. V lost 5 bases and J lost 8, with 18 bases in between. The germline V gene has CDR1 MNHEY and CDR2 SMNVEV (reference sequence). CDR3 amino acids: CASSPDSLSGGYTF. The CDR3 coding sequence is TGTGCCAGCAGTCCAGACAGCCTATCGGGGGGCTACACCTTC.

V is TRBV15 and J is TRBJ1-2, with 8 nucleotides matching TRBD1. V shed 0 bases and J 7 bases; nucleotides not matched to a gene: 10. The germline CDR1 and CDR2 sequences are LNHNV and YYDKDF (reference sequence). The CDR3 contains 16 residues. CDR3 sequence (DNA): TGTGCCACCAGCAGAGATTTTCGCGTGACAGGGGCTGGCTACACCTTC. Translating gives CATSRDFRVTGAGYTF.

The chain uses TRBV6-5 and TRBJ2-1; the D gene is possibly TRBD1 (5 bases). In germline, CDR1 is MNHEY, CDR2 SVGAGI. Deletions cut 0 bases from V and 5 bases from J, with 14 bases between. The CDR3 is 16 amino acids. For the CDR3, the DNA is TGTGCCAGCAGTTACTCGACCAGGGAATGGAACAATGAGCAGTTCTTC. This encodes CASSYSTREWNNEQFF.

The chain combines TRBV7-8 with TRBJ2-1, with D unresolved. Germline values: CDR1 SGHVS, CDR2 FQNEAQ. CDR3 length: 14 residues. The V end lost 1 base, the J end lost 7 bases, and 11 bases lay between the germline ends. The CDR3 DNA sequence: TGTGCCAGCAGCTTAGTAGAGACCAATAATGAGCAGTTCTTC. Protein sequence: CASSLVETNNEQFF.

V gene TRBV30 combines with J gene TRBJ2-1, with TRBD1 identical over 8 bases. V lost 3 bases, J lost 0 bases, and 10 bases stayed unmatched. The CDR3 totals 17 residues. Germline lookup yields CDR1 GTSNPN and CDR2 SVGIG (reference sequence). CDR3 region: CAWRGTGPASSYNEQFF. The CDR3 nucleotides are TGTGCCTGGAGGGGGACAGGTCCAGCGAGCTCCTACAATGAGCAGTTCTTC.

This clonotype was seen once. The V and J genes are TRBV20-1 and TRBJ2-2; 7 positions match TRBD1. The CDR3 runs 14 residues. The V gene's germline CDR1 is DFQATT and CDR2 SNEGSKA (reference sequence). J lost 4 bases, V lost 6 bases, and 8 bases had no gene match. Here the CDR3 DNA reads TGCAGTGCGCGACAGGGTGACCCCACCGGGGAGCTGTTTTTT. Translating it yields CSARQGDPTGELFF.

This clonotype has a count of ten or more. The V call is TRBV6-6, the J call TRBJ2-3; 9 nucleotides agree with TRBD2. Unmatched junction bases numbered 5, after V lost 6 bases and J lost 4 bases. The CDR3 extends over 14 amino acids. Germline V CDR1 and CDR2: MNHNY, SVGAGI (reference sequence). This CDR3 is CASRAGGGPDTQYF. The CDR3, as DNA: TGTGCCAGCAGAGCGGGAGGTGGCCCAGATACGCAGTATTTT.

This clonotype showed up just a few times. This chain joins TRBV29-1 and TRBJ2-1; perhaps TRBD2 as D (6 bases). This CDR3 comprises 15 residues. The V gene's germline CDR1 is SQVTM and CDR2 ANQGSEA. V lost 3 bases, J lost 4 bases, and 16 bases lay in between. The CDR3: CSVDLQGGMYNEQFF. Written as DNA, the CDR3 is TGCAGCGTTGATCTTCAGGGCGGGATGTACAATGAGCAGTTCTTC.

DNA for the CDR3: TGTGCCAGCAGCCTTACAGGGCCCGGGGTCACTAGCACAGATACGCAGTATTTT. It translates to CASSLTGPGVTSTDTQYF. This chain uses TRBV28 with TRBJ2-3, with a tentative D call TRBD1 (6 bases). The CDR3 totals 18 residues. CDR1 is MDHEN, CDR2 SYDVKM, per germline. V was pared by 6 bases and J by 0 bases, with 22 bases between.

This clonotype appeared a few times. The chain links TRBV7-9 to TRBJ2-2; the match to TRBD1 covers 7 bases. The CDR3 runs to 14 residues. The J segment lost 2 bases and the V segment lost 5 bases, leaving 2 bases of the junction unmatched. Germline CDR1 is SEHNR and CDR2 is FQNEAQ (reference sequence). The CDR3 is CASSRQGNTGELFF. CDR3 nucleotide sequence: TGTGCCAGCAGCCGACAGGGAAACACCGGGGAGCTGTTTTTT.

The J gene is TRBJ1-1, the V gene TRBV4-1; D unresolved. The CDR3 consists of 12 residues. Germline CDR1 and CDR2: MGHRA and YSYEKL. Trimming removed 3 bases from V and 7 bases from J, with 9 bases in between. DNA of the CDR3: TGCGCCAGCAGCCAGTATTTGGGTGAAGCTTTCTTT. Its translation is CASSQYLGEAFF.

The CDR3 reads CASSLVAGSTGNTIYF. The CDR3 nucleotides read TGTGCCAGCAGTTTGGTTGCAGGGAGTACTGGAAACACCATATATTTT. This chain connects TRBV6-6 to TRBJ1-3; the D gene is possibly TRBD1 (5 bases). V was trimmed by 4 bases and J by 2 bases, leaving 15 bases between them. This CDR3 spans 16 amino acids. The germline V gene has CDR1 MNHNY and CDR2 SVGAGI (reference sequence).

The V call is TRBV20-1, the J call TRBJ1-1, with TRBD1 identical over 8 bases. Losses at the gene ends were 3 bases for V and 4 bases for J; bases not matched to a gene: 10. Per the germline V gene, CDR1 is DFQATT and CDR2 is SNEGSKA (reference sequence). CDR3 length: 15 residues. The CDR3 spells CSASFSDRAATEAFF. CDR3 DNA: TGCAGTGCTAGTTTCTCGGACAGGGCAGCCACTGAAGCTTTCTTT.

As for this clonotype: It is likely a read error, because the conserved phenylalanine at the end of the CDR3 is missing. The V and J genes are TRBV13 and TRBJ2-1; tentatively, D is TRBD2 (6 bases). V shed 5 bases and J shed 0 bases, with 20 bases lying between them. Per germline, CDR1 PRHDT and CDR2 FYEKMQ (reference sequence). This CDR3 has 18 residues. CDR3 loop: CASSPGTRETSSYNEQFV. In nucleotides, the CDR3 is TGTGCCAGCAGCCCCGGGACGCGGGAAACTTCCTCCTACAATGAGCAGTTCGTC.

A few counts support this clonotype. Written as DNA, the CDR3 is TGTGCCAGCAGCCGAGTGACGGCAGGGGTTACTGAAGCTTTCTTT. The encoded protein is CASSRVTAGVTEAFF. V and J are TRBV5-5 and TRBJ1-1; possible D gene TRBD1, 6 bases. The germline V gene has CDR1 SGHKS and CDR2 YYEKEE (reference sequence). Between the trimmed V and J ends, which lost 4 bases and 5 bases, there was a span of 18 bases. The CDR3 extends over 15 amino acids.

The chain is built from TRBV27 and TRBJ2-5, with a weak D call TRBD2 (6 bases). Trimming took off 5 bases at V and 2 bases at J, with 9 bases between the two ends. The CDR3 has 13 residues. Per the germline V gene, CDR1 is MNHEY and CDR2 is SMNVEV (reference sequence). CDR3 DNA: TGTGCCAGCAGTGTGACTAGGCAAGAGACCCAGTACTTC. The encoded protein is CASSVTRQETQYF.

CDR3 residues: CSAMGTGGFEQYF. The DNA for the CDR3 is TGCAGTGCTATGGGGACAGGGGGATTCGAGCAGTACTTC. The rearrangement joins TRBV20-1 to TRBJ2-7; 11 bases agree with TRBD1. V dropped 4 bases and J dropped 6; count of bases not matched to a gene: 5. The germline CDR1 and CDR2 sequences are DFQATT and SNEGSKA (reference sequence). The CDR3 contains 13 residues.

This rearrangement joins TRBV29-1 to TRBJ2-7; TRBD1 matches 9 bases. Germline loops: CDR1 SQVTM, CDR2 ANQGSEA. With V trimmed by 3 bases and J by 9 bases, 6 bases remained unmatched. CDR3 length: 12 residues. The CDR3 is CSVEETGGRQYF. CDR3 sequence (DNA): TGCAGCGTTGAGGAGACAGGGGGTCGGCAGTACTTC.

CDR3 sequence (DNA): TGCGCCAGCAGCGGGGGACAGGGGGGCCTAACAACTAATGAAAAACTGTTTTTT. Translation: CASSGGQGGLTTNEKLFF. The V and J genes are TRBV5-1 and TRBJ1-4; 11 nucleotides align to TRBD1. Per germline, CDR1 SGHRS and CDR2 YFSETQ. The CDR3 is made up of 18 amino acids. With 4 bases clipped from V and 0 bases from J, the junction kept 8 bases outside the gene matches.

This chain joins TRBV21-1 and TRBJ2-3; the D segment call TRBD2 is taken from the table without a DNA check. TRBV21-1 represents a pseudogene. The CDR3 is 19 residues long. The CDR3 protein is CASGRTSGSSHSGTDTQYF. The CDR3 coding sequence is TGTGCCAGCGGCAGGACTAGCGGGAGTAGTCATTCGGGGACAGATACGCAGTATTTT.

This clonotype was counted between two and nine times. The V gene is TRBV5-1, the J gene TRBJ2-3; the match to TRBD2 covers 7 bases. CDR1 SGHRS and CDR2 YFSETQ come from the germline V gene. The CDR3 covers 20 residues. V lost 0 bases and J lost 4; bases outside the gene matches: 20. CDR3 amino acids: CASSLARQWKREGLPDTQYF. The CDR3 DNA follows: TGCGCCAGCAGCTTGGCCCGACAGTGGAAGAGGGAGGGCCTTCCAGATACGCAGTATTTT.

The chain has TRBV4-1 and TRBJ1-2; D is perhaps TRBD1 (5 bases). The V gene lost 3 bases and the J gene lost 4 bases, with 12 bases spanning the gap. CDR3 length equals 14 residues. Germline values: CDR1 MGHRA, CDR2 YSYEKL. CDR3 DNA sequence: TGCGCCAGCAGCCAGGTTGATCAGGGCTATGGCTACACCTTC. It specifies CASSQVDQGYGYTF.

The gene calls are TRBV4-1 and TRBJ1-2; D is uncertain. Germline V lookup: CDR1 MGHRA, CDR2 YSYEKL. The ends were cut back, 2 bases at V and 1 base at J, with 17 bases in the middle. CDR3 length: 17 residues. The CDR3 protein is CASSQNSAPGLNYGYTF. The DNA for the CDR3 is TGCGCCAGCAGCCAAAATTCAGCCCCGGGTCTTAACTATGGCTACACCTTC.